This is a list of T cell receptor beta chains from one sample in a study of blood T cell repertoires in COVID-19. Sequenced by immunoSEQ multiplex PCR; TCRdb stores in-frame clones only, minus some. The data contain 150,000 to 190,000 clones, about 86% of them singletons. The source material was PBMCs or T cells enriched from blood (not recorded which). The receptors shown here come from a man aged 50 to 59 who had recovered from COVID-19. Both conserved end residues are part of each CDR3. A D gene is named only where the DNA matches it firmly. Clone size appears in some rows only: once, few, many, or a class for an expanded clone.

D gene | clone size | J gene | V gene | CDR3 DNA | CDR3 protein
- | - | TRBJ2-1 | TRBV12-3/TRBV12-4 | TGTGCCAGCAGTGGCAGGGGCAATGAGCAGTTCTTC | CASSGRGNEQFF
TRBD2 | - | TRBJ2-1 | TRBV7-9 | TGTGCCAGCAGCCCGACTAGCGGGGACCCGAAGAGCAATGAGCAGTTCTTC | CASSPTSGDPKSNEQFF
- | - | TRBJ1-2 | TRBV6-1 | TGTGCCAGCAGTGAACAGGGTTATGGCTACACCTTC | CASSEQGYGYTF
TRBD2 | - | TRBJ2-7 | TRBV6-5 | TGTGCCAGCAGTTCGTCTCAGCGGGGGACCTACGAGCAGTACTTC | CASSSSQRGTYEQYF
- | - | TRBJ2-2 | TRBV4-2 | TGTGCCAGCAGCCAAGAAGTATCGGCCAGGGGGACTCCCACCGGGGAGCTGTTTTTT | CASSQEVSARGTPTGELFF
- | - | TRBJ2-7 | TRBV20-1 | TGCAGTGTACCCAGAGGTAACGAGCAGTACTTC | CSVPRGNEQYF
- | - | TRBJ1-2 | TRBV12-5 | TGTGCTAGTGGTCTACTCATGGGGGGGGCGAGTGGCTACACCTTC | CASGLLMGGASGYTF
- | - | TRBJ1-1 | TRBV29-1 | TGCAGCGTTGCCAGACAGGCCGACACTGAAGCTTTCTTT | CSVARQADTEAFF
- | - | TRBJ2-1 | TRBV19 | TGTGCCAGGAGAGGACATTACAATGAGCAGTTCTTC | CARRGHYNEQFF
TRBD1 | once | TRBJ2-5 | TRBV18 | TGTGCCAGCTCACTTACAGGGGGAGAGACCCAGTACTTC | CASSLTGGETQYF
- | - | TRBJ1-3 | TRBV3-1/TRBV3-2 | TGTGCCAGCAGCCTAGCCGGGACTGGTGGAAACACCATATATTTT | CASSLAGTGGNTIYF
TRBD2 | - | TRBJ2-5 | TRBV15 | TGTGCCACCCGTGGCGGGGGGACCGTGTACCAAGAGACCCAGTACTTC | CATRGGGTVYQETQYF
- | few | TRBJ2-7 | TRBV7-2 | TGTGCCAGCCAGGAATACAGGTCTACCTACGAGCAGTACTTC | CASQEYRSTYEQYF
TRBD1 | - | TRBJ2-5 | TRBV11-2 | TGTGCCAGCAGCCGGGGACAGGGACGTGAAGAGACCCAGTACTTC | CASSRGQGREETQYF
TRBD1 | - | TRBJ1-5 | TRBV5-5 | TGTGCCAGCAGCGATGACAGGGGCCGCAATCAGCCCCAGCATTTT | CASSDDRGRNQPQHF
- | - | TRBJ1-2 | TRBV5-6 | TGTGCCAGCAGCTTGGGGGGCCTTGGGAATGGCTACACCTTC | CASSLGGLGNGYTF
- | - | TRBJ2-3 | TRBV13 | TGTGCCAGCAGCTTACAAGCGGGCACAGATACGCAGTATTTT | CASSLQAGTDTQYF
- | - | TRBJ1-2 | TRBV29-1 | TGCAGCGTTTCCAACTCCGGACAGCTCAAGTATGGCTACACCTTC | CSVSNSGQLKYGYTF
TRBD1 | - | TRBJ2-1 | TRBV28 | TGTGCCAGCAGAGGGAACCGGGACAGGCGTTCCAATGAGCAGTTCTTC | CASRGNRDRRSNEQFF
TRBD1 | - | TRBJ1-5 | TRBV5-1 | TGCGCCAGCAGCTGGATTTCGGGACAGACCCACCATCAGCCCCAGCATTTT | CASSWISGQTHHQPQHF
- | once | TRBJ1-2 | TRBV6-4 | TGTGCCAGCAGTGACTCGGGGGGTAACTATGGCTACACCTTC | CASSDSGGNYGYTF
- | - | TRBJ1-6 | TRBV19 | TGTGCCAGTAGTGCGGAGGGGTACTCACCCCTCCACTTT | CASSAEGYSPLHF
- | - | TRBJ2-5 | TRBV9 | TGTGCCAGCAGCGTAGATGACAGGTACCAAGAGACCCAGTACTTC | CASSVDDRYQETQYF
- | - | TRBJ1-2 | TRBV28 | TGTGCCAGCAGTTCCTTTACAGAATCGACAGGTAACTTTCGGGATGGCTACACCTTC | CASSSFTESTGNFRDGYTF
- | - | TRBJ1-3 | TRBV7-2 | TGTGCCAGCAGCGGCGGGGGGAACACTGGAAACACCATATATTTT | CASSGGGNTGNTIYF
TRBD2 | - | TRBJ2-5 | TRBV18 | TGTGCCAGCTCACGCCGGGGGGTAGTGGAGACCCAGTACTTC | CASSRRGVVETQYF
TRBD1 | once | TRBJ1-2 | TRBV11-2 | TGTGCCAGCAGAAGCCCCCGGGACAGAAATTATGGCTACACCTTC | CASRSPRDRNYGYTF
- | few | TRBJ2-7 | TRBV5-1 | TGCGCCAGCAGCTTGAGCCTGACGGGTGACTACGAGCAGTACTTC | CASSLSLTGDYEQYF
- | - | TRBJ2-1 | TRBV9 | TGTGCCAGCAGCGTAGAACTAGCAAACAATGAGCAGTTCTTC | CASSVELANNEQFF
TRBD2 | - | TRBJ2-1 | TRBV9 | TGTGCCAGCAGCAGTAAGCGGGGGGGCGTCTACAATGAGCAGTTCTTC | CASSSKRGGVYNEQFF
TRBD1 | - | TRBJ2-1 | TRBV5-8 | TGTGCCAGCAGCTTGGCGACAGGGCCTACGGGAAATGAGCAGTTCTTC | CASSLATGPTGNEQFF
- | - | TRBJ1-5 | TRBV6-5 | TGTGCCAGCAAATCCACCGTCTATAGCAATCAGCCCCAGCATTTT | CASKSTVYSNQPQHF
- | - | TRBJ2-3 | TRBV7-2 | TGTGCCAGCAGCTTAGTAGGCAGGCTATATTCCACAGATACGCAGTATTTT | CASSLVGRLYSTDTQYF
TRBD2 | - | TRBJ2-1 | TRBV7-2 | TGTGCCAGCAGCCTCCCCGGGCGGGGGAGGACCTACAATGAGCAGTTCTTC | CASSLPGRGRTYNEQFF
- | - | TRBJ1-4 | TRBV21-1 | TGTGCCAGCAGCAAAGCAAGGGAGACTAATGAAAAACTGTTTTTT | CASSKARETNEKLFF
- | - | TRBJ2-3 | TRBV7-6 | TGTGCCAGCAGCTTACTCGTTGGGGGCAGCGCAGATACGCAGTATTTT | CASSLLVGGSADTQYF
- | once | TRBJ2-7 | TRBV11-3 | TGTGCCAGCAGCTTAGCCGGACTTATCTCCTACGAGCAGTACTTC | CASSLAGLISYEQYF
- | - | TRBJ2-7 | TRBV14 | TGTGCCAGCAGCCAAGGGTCAGCGAGCTCCTACGAGCAGTACTTC | CASSQGSASSYEQYF
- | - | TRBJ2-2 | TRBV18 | TGTGCCAGCTCACATTCCCAGGGAACGAACACCGGGGAGCTGTTTTTT | CASSHSQGTNTGELFF
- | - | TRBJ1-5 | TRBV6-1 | TGTGCCAGCAGTGAAGTAAGGGGGGGGAGGCAGCCCCAGCATTTT | CASSEVRGGRQPQHF
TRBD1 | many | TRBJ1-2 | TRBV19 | TGTGCCAGTAGATCGGGTCCAGGGGGCATTGGCTACACCTTC | CASRSGPGGIGYTF
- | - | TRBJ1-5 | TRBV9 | TGTGCCAGCAGCCAAGGGGTTGGCAATCAGCCCCAGCATTTT | CASSQGVGNQPQHF
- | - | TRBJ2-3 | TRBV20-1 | TGCAGTGCCAAAACTACAGATACGCAGTATTTT | CSAKTTDTQYF
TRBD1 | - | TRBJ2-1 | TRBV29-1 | TGCAGCGTGAGGGACAGGGGGAGATACAATGAGCAGTTCTTC | CSVRDRGRYNEQFF
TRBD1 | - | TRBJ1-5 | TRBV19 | TGTGCCAGTAGTGACCCCGGGACAGGGGATTATTACCTTAGCAATCAGCCCCAGCATTTT | CASSDPGTGDYYLSNQPQHF
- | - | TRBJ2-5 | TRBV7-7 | TGTGCTAGCAGCATGAGGGCAGGGGATCAAGAGACCCAGTACTTC | CASSMRAGDQETQYF
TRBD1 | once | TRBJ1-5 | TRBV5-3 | TGTGCCAGAGTGGTCGGGACAGGAGGCAATCAGCCCCAGCATTTT | CARVVGTGGNQPQHF
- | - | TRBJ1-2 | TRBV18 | TGTGCCAGCTCACCATCGGCGGCGGCGGATGGCTACACCTTC | CASSPSAAADGYTF